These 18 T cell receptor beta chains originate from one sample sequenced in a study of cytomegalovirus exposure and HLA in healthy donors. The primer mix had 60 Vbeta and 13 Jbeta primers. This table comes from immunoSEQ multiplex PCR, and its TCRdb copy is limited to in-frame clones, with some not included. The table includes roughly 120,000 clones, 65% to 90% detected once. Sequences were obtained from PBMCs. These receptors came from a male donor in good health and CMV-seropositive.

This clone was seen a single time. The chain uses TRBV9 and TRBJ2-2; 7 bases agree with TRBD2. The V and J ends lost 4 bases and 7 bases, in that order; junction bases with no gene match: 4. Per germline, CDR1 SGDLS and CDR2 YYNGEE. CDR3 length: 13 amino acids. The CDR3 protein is CASSPREIGELFF. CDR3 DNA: TGTGCCAGCAGCCCGCGGGAGATCGGGGAGCTGTTTTTT.

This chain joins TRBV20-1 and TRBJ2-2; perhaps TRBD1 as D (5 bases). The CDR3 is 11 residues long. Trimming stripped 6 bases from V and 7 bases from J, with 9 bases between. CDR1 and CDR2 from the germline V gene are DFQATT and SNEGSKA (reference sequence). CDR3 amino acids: CSAAGIGELFF. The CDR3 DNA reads TGCAGTGCGGCAGGGATCGGGGAGCTGTTTTTT.

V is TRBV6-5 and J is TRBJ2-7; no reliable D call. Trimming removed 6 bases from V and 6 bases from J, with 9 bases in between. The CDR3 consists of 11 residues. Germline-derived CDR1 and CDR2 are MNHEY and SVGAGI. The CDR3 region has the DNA TGTGCCAGCAGCCTCCGGAGCGAGCAGTACTTC. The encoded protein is CASSLRSEQYF.

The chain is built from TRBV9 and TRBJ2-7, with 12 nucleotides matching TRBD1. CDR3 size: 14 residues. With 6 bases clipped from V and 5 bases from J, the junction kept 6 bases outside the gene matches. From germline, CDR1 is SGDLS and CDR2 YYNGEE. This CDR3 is CASNHGTGGNEQYF. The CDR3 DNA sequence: TGTGCCAGCAACCACGGGACAGGGGGCAACGAGCAGTACTTC.

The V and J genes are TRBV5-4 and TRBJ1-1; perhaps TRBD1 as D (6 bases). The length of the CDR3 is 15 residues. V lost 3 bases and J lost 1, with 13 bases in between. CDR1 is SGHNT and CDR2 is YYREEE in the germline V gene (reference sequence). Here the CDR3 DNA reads TGTGCCAGCAGCTCCTACAGGGCCTCGAACACTGAAGCTTTCTTT. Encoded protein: CASSSYRASNTEAFF.

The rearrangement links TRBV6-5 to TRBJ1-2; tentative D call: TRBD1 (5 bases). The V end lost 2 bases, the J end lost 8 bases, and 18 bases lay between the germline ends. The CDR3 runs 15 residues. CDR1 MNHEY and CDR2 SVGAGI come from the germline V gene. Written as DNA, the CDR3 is TGTGCCAGCAGTTACACGCGGACACCCCTTTACGGCTACACCTTC. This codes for CASSYTRTPLYGYTF.

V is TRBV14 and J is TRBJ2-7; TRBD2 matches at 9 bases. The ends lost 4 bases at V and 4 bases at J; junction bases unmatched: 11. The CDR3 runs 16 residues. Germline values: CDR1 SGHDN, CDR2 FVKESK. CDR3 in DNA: TGTGCCAGCAGCCCGCTGACTAGCGGAGGCCCTTACGAGCAGTACTTC. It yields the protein CASSPLTSGGPYEQYF.

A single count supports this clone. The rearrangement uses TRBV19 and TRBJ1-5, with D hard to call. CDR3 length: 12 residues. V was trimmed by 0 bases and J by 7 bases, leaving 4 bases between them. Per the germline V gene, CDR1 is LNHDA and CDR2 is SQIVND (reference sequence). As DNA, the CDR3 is TGTGCCAGTAGTATAGACGAGCAGCCCCAGCATTTT. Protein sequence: CASSIDEQPQHF.

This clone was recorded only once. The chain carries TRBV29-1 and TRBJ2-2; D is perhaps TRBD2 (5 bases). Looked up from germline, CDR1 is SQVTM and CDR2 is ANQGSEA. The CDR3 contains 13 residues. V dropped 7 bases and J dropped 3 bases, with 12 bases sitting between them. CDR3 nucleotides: TGCAGCGCACTAGTAACGGACACCGGGGAGCTGTTTTTT. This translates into CSALVTDTGELFF.

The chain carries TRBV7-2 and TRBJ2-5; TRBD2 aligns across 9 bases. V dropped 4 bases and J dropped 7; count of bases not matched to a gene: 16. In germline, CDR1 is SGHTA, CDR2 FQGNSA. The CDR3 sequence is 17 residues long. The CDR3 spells CASSSLGLAGRAGTQYF. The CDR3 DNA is TGTGCCAGCAGCTCCCTAGGGCTAGCGGGGCGAGCGGGGACCCAGTACTTC.

CDR3 amino acids: CASRRGREQFF. The CDR3 region has the DNA TGTGCCAGCAGGCGCGGTCGTGAGCAGTTCTTC. The chain uses TRBV5-4 and TRBJ2-1; D not certain. In germline, CDR1 is SGHNT, CDR2 YYREEE (reference sequence). The V gene lost 5 bases and the J gene lost 9 bases, with 9 bases spanning the gap. The CDR3 is 11 amino acids.

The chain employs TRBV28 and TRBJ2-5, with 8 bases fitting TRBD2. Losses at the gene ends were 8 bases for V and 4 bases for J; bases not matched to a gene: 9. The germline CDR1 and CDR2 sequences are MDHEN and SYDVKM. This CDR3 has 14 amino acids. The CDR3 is CASEGGSGGETQYF. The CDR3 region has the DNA TGTGCCAGCGAGGGGGGGAGCGGGGGAGAGACCCAGTACTTC.

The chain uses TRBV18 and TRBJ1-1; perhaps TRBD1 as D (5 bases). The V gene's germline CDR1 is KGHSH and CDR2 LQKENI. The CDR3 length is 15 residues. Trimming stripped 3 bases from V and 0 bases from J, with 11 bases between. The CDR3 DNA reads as TGTGCCAGCTCACCCCTGACAGAATTGAACACTGAAGCTTTCTTT. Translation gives CASSPLTELNTEAFF. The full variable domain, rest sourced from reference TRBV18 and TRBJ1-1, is NAGVMQNPRHLVRRRGQEARLRCSPMKGHSHVYWYRQLPEEGLKFMVYLQKENIIDESGMPKERFSAEFPKEGPSILRIQQVVRGDSAAYFCASSPLTELNTEAFFGQGTRLTVV.

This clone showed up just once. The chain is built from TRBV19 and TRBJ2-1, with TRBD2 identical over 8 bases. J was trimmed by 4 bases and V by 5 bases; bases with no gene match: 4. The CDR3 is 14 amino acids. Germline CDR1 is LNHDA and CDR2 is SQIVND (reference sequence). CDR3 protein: CASSAGGGYNEQFF. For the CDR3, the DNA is TGTGCCAGTAGTGCGGGAGGAGGGTACAATGAGCAGTTCTTC.

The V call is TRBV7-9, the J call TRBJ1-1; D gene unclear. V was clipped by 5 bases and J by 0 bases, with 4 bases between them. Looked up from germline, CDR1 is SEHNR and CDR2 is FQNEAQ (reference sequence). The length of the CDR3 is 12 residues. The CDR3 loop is CASSPMNTEAFF. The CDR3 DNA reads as TGTGCCAGCAGCCCAATGAACACTGAAGCTTTCTTT.

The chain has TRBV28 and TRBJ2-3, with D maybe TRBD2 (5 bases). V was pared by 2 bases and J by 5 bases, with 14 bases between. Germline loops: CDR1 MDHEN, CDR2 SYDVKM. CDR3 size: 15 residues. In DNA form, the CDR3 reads TGTGCCAGCAGTTTAGCCGTCGGCGAGGGAGATACGCAGTATTTT. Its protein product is CASSLAVGEGDTQYF.

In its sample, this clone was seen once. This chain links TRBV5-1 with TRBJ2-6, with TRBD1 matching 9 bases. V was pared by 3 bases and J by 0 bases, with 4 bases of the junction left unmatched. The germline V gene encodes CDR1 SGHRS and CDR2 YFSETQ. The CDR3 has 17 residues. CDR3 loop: CASSSLTGGSGANVLTF. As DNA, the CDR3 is TGCGCCAGCAGCTCCCTGACAGGGGGCTCTGGGGCCAACGTCCTGACTTTC.

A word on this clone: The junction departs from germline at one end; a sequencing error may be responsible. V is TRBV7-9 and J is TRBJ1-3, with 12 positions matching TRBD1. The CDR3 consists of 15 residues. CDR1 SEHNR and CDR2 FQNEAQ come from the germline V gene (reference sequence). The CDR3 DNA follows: TGTTCCAGCAGCGGGACAGGGGGCTTGAGAAACACCATATATTTT. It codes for CSSSGTGGLRNTIYF.